These T cell receptor beta chains were read from a single sample in a study of blood T cell repertoires in COVID-19. TCRdb's table, derived via immunoSEQ multiplex PCR, lists solely in-frame clones and lacks some. The sample lists 75,000 to 100,000 clones, around 75% seen once, with less than 25% in the top ten. The sequencing input was peripheral blood. These receptors originate from a man between 65 and 85 years old with acute or convalescent COVID-19. The CDR3 runs from the conserved cysteine through the conserved F or W. The D gene is left open where the match is weak. Clone sizes are given selectively: once, few, many, or a class where the clone is expanded.

D	V	J	size	DNA	CDR3
.	TRBV2	TRBJ2-5	.	TGTGCCAGCAGCCAGACACGCCAAGAGACCCAGTACTTC	CASSQTRQETQYF
.	TRBV4-1	TRBJ1-6	.	TGCGCCAGCAGCCAACCGTATTACGGGTATCCCTATAATTCACCCCTCCACTTT	CASSQPYYGYPYNSPLHF
.	TRBV18	TRBJ1-1	.	TGTGCCAGCTCACTACAATCGAACACTGAAGCTTTCTTT	CASSLQSNTEAFF
.	TRBV5-5	TRBJ2-5	once	TGTGCCAGCAGCTTGGAAGTGGCAGAAGAGACCCAGTACTTC	CASSLEVAEETQYF
.	TRBV7-6	TRBJ2-2	few	TGTGCCAGCAGCTGGGCGTCGTCCGGGGAGCTGTTTTTT	CASSWASSGELFF
TRBD1	TRBV10-3	TRBJ2-5	.	TGTGCCATCAGCGACAGGGTGAGAGAGACCCAGTACTTC	CAISDRVRETQYF
TRBD1	TRBV18	TRBJ1-1	.	TGTGCCAGCTCACCTACAGGGGGAGCGAACACTGAAGCTTTCTTT	CASSPTGGANTEAFF
TRBD1	TRBV4-3	TRBJ2-5	.	TGCGCCAGCAGCCAAGACGGACAGGGGGCAAGGGAGACCCAGTACTTC	CASSQDGQGARETQYF
.	TRBV18	TRBJ1-1	.	TGTGCCAGCTCACCATTAGGGGGCACTGAAGCTTTCTTT	CASSPLGGTEAFF
.	TRBV5-6	TRBJ2-1	few	TGTGCCAGCAGCTTGTCGTCGGCAGGGTTCAATGAGCAGTTCTTC	CASSLSSAGFNEQFF
TRBD1	TRBV4-2	TRBJ2-7	.	TGTGCCAGCAGCCAAGCCGGGACAGGGGTTTCCTACGAGCAGTACTTC	CASSQAGTGVSYEQYF
TRBD1	TRBV5-6	TRBJ1-6	.	TGTGCCAGCAGCTTGGATACAGGGGGGAATTCACCCCTCCACTTT	CASSLDTGGNSPLHF
.	TRBV7-3	TRBJ1-1	many	TGTGCCAGCAGTCTTATCCCCGGGACAACTGAAGCTTTCTTT	CASSLIPGTTEAFF
.	TRBV7-2	TRBJ2-2	.	TGTGCCAGCAGTAGATCTGCGCGCGAGGGGGAGCTGTTTTTT	CASSRSAREGELFF
.	TRBV5-1	TRBJ2-1	.	TGCGCCAGCAGCTTGGTTGCGGGGTACAATGAGCAGTTCTTC	CASSLVAGYNEQFF
.	TRBV7-8	TRBJ1-3	.	TGTGCCAGCACCGTTCGGAGCGACTCTGGAAACACCATATATTTT	CASTVRSDSGNTIYF
TRBD2	TRBV9	TRBJ2-5	.	TGTGCCAGCAGCGAAGGACTAGCGGGGCTTCAAGAGACCCAGTACTTC	CASSEGLAGLQETQYF
TRBD2	TRBV2	TRBJ2-5	once	TGTGCCAGCAGCCCCTCTAGCGGGATAGGAGAGACCCAGTACTTC	CASSPSSGIGETQYF
TRBD1	TRBV5-8	TRBJ1-4	.	TGTGCCAGCAGCCCTGGGACAGGGGTGGGCTTAAATGAAAAACTGTTTTTT	CASSPGTGVGLNEKLFF
TRBD1	TRBV30	TRBJ1-1	once	TGTGCCTGGACCCTCCCCCCCGACAGGGCCGGAGCTTTCTTT	CAWTLPPDRAGAFF
TRBD1	TRBV5-6	TRBJ1-2	.	TGTGCCAGCAGCCAACCGGGACAGGGCGTCTACACCTTC	CASSQPGQGVYTF
.	TRBV9	TRBJ2-3	.	TGTGCCAGCAGCGTAGGGGGGGTCACAGATACGCAGTATTTT	CASSVGGVTDTQYF
TRBD1	TRBV3-1/TRBV3-2	TRBJ1-2	.	TGTGCCAGCAGCCAAGAGGGAAGGGACAGGGGATTCGGCTACACCTTC	CASSQEGRDRGFGYTF
TRBD2	TRBV5-4	TRBJ2-3	.	TGTGCCAGCAGCCCGGGACTAGCGGGAAGAGATACGCAGTATTTT	CASSPGLAGRDTQYF
TRBD2	TRBV4-1	TRBJ2-3	.	TGCGCCAGCAGCCAAGGGGCACTAGCGGGAGGTGCAGATACGCAGTATTTT	CASSQGALAGGADTQYF
TRBD1	TRBV5-4	TRBJ1-4	.	TGTGCCAGCAGCTCCGGGACAGTTGGTGAAAAACTGTTTTTT	CASSSGTVGEKLFF
.	TRBV27	TRBJ2-2	.	TGTGCCAGCAGTTTCCTATTCGCGAACACCGGGGAGCTGTTTTTT	CASSFLFANTGELFF
.	TRBV7-7	TRBJ2-7	.	TGTGCTAGCAGCTTAGTACGGGGTGACGAGCAGTACTTC	CASSLVRGDEQYF
.	TRBV5-1	TRBJ1-3	few	TGCGCCAGCAGCTTGGGCGGATTCTCTGGAAACACCATATATTTT	CASSLGGFSGNTIYF
.	TRBV28	TRBJ2-7	.	TGTGCCAGCAGTTTAAATAGCTACGAGCAGTACTTC	CASSLNSYEQYF
.	TRBV5-4	TRBJ1-1	.	TGTGCCAGCAGCCGTGGGGGGAGCCTTAACACTGAAGCTTTCTTT	CASSRGGSLNTEAFF
.	TRBV18	TRBJ2-7	.	TGTGCCAGCTCACCACCGAGGGCCCCTGCCTACGAGCAGTACTTC	CASSPPRAPAYEQYF
TRBD1	TRBV2	TRBJ2-3	.	TGTGCCAGCAGACGACAGGGGGGGAGCACAGATACGCAGTATTTT	CASRRQGGSTDTQYF
TRBD1	TRBV9	TRBJ2-3	.	TGTGCCAGCAGCGTTGATTGGGGACAGGGTACAGATACGCAGTATTTT	CASSVDWGQGTDTQYF
.	TRBV7-3	TRBJ2-2	.	TGTGCCAGCAGCTTAACGGGCGACACCGGGGAGCTGTTTTTT	CASSLTGDTGELFF
TRBD2	TRBV7-2	TRBJ2-7	.	TGTGCCAGCAGCTTAGGAGGGACTAGCGACGCGTACTTC	CASSLGGTSDAYF
TRBD1	TRBV15	TRBJ2-1	.	TGTGCCACCGGTGGACAGGAGCTATACAATGAGCAGTTCTTC	CATGGQELYNEQFF
TRBD1	TRBV12-5	TRBJ2-1	few	TGTGCTAGTGCCCCGGACAGGGGGCTGTCGGTGGGCTTTGAGCAGTTCTTC	CASAPDRGLSVGFEQFF
TRBD1	TRBV19	TRBJ1-2	.	TGTGCCAGTAGTCCGAAGGGACAGGGAATACATGGCTACACCTTC	CASSPKGQGIHGYTF
.	TRBV9	TRBJ1-1	.	TGTGCCAGCAGCGCGACAGTGGGAAGCACTGAAGCTTTCTTT	CASSATVGSTEAFF
.	TRBV5-4	TRBJ1-6	.	TGTGCCAGCAGCCTTCTCGGTGGTTCACCCCTCCACTTT	CASSLLGGSPLHF
TRBD1	TRBV28	TRBJ2-2	.	TGTGCCAGCAGTTTACAGGGACAGGGAAACACCGGGGAGCTGTTTTTT	CASSLQGQGNTGELFF
.	TRBV2	TRBJ2-7	.	TGTGCCAGCACCCCCTCGGCGGTCTACGAGCAGTACTTC	CASTPSAVYEQYF